This TCR beta chain was profiled in a study of blood T cell repertoires in COVID-19. In the original analysis: Quantification of nucleated cells was approximated via reference gene primer amplification. Sequencing was performed with immunoSEQ multiplex PCR; in TCRdb, only in-frame clones are kept and a portion is missing. The DNA gave D and trimming, while V, J and clone size come from that table. The sample includes 350,000 to 400,000 clones, 80% to 95% seen only once; the top ten take 0.8% to 0.9%. Germline CDR1 is ENHRY and CDR2 is SYGVKD. Trimming removed 4 bases from V and 7 bases from J, with 8 bases in between. This CDR3 spans 13 amino acids.

This receptor was taken from a woman aged 40 to 50 who had been exposed to COVID-19. The chain couples TRBV10-3 to TRBJ1-6; tentative D call: TRBD1 (5 bases). Sequencing used PBMCs or T cells enriched from blood (not recorded which). This chain's CDR3 is CAISGQLNSPLHF. CDR3 DNA: TGTGCCATCAGTGGACAGTTAAATTCACCCCTCCACTTT.